The present entry profiles one T cell receptor beta chain with its context. These data originate in a study of T cell repertoires in cytomegalovirus infection. TCRdb independently ran MiXCR on the reads; one entry per CDR3 protein. The data show approximately 630,000 distinct CDR3 sequences, roughly 26% seen once. The CDR3 contains 14 residues. The ends were cut back, 6 bases at V and 2 bases at J, with 11 bases in the middle. In germline, CDR1 is MDHEN, CDR2 SYDVKM. The clonotype originates from a human donor in good health (CMV status not recorded). Some clones in this sample may be carry-over from other donors' samples. The sequencing input was CD8+ T cells from PBMCs. This sequence joins TRBV28 and TRBJ1-5, with D uncertain. CDR3 DNA: TGTGCCAGCAGCCCTGACGCAGGCAATCAGCCCCAGCATTTT. This sequence encodes CASSPDAGNQPQHF.